This TCR beta chain derives from a study of blood T cell repertoires in COVID-19. Profiling relied on immunoSEQ multiplex PCR, and the TCRdb table lists in-frame clones only, not all of them. Here the sample spans 85,000 to 90,000 clones, around nine tenths being singletons. The CDR3 sequence is 15 residues long. The J segment lost 2 bases and the V segment lost 5 bases, leaving 6 bases of the junction unmatched. Germline CDR1 reads SGHTA; CDR2 reads FQGNSA. The sample comprised peripheral blood. The genes are TRBV7-2 and TRBJ2-1, with TRBD1 identical over 7 bases. This sequence originates from a man older than 75 with active or convalescent COVID-19. This CDR3 reads CASSPAGTAYNEQFF. As DNA, the CDR3 is TGTGCCAGCAGCCCCGCCGGGACAGCCTACAATGAGCAGTTCTTC.